This T cell receptor (beta chain) was sequenced in a study of CD8 T cells in ankylosing spondylitis. Looked up from germline, CDR1 is MDHEN and CDR2 is SYDVKM. The CDR3 has 12 amino acids. Trimming shortened V by 6 bases and J by 9 bases, and 14 bases separated the two germline ends. This clonotype was picked up a small number of times. TCRdb processed the 5' RACE reads anew with MiXCR; each CDR3 protein has one entry. The repertoire holds about 270,000 distinct CDR3 sequences, with 30% to 35% as singletons. This clonotype was obtained from a male donor with ankylosing spondylitis or in good health (not recorded which). The source material was blood, either unsorted or a sorted T cell fraction (not recorded which). The rearrangement joins TRBV28 to TRBJ2-5, with D unclear. The DNA for the CDR3 is TGTGCCAGCAGCCCCCGTCGGGTGGCCCAGTACTTC. Amino acids: CASSPRRVAQYF.